A selection of T cell receptor beta chains follows, all from one sample in a study of cytomegalovirus exposure and HLA in healthy donors. Generated by immunoSEQ multiplex PCR, the TCRdb table keeps only in-frame clones and is missing some. The sample lists about 110,000 clones; 70% to 80% were seen once. Sequenced material: PBMCs. These receptors were obtained from a woman aged 18-29 years in good health and CMV-seropositive. Both conserved end residues are trimmed from each CDR3. A D gene is named only where the DNA matches it firmly.

j_call d_call v_call cdr3_aa
TRBJ1-3 - TRBV18 ASSPPSQVGNTIY
TRBJ2-7 - TRBV28 ASSLGAIPDEQY
TRBJ1-5 - TRBV10-3 AISEQDNQPQH
TRBJ2-7 TRBD1 TRBV19 ASSTRQGPYEQY
TRBJ2-7 - TRBV7-9 ASSFLGRGYEQY
TRBJ2-3 - TRBV6-5 ASSYGSGDTQY
TRBJ2-3 TRBD2 TRBV5-8 ASSLAGGFMDTQY
TRBJ1-1 - TRBV6-5 ASSYSGRRTEAF
TRBJ1-5 TRBD1 TRBV11-2 ASTRTTGTGHQPQH
TRBJ1-5 - TRBV2 ASTKGNQPQH
TRBJ1-5 - TRBV5-6 ASSRQSGQPQH
TRBJ2-7 - TRBV5-6 ASSLGRWPSYEQY
TRBJ1-2 TRBD1 TRBV6-5 ASTGQNYGYT
TRBJ1-5 - TRBV6-1 ASSEETGFGQPQH
TRBJ2-1 - TRBV9 ASNRGRQSYNEQF
TRBJ2-5 - TRBV6-5 ASSSTSRGNQETQY
TRBJ2-1 TRBD1 TRBV9 ASSVTGDPYNEQF
TRBJ2-3 - TRBV6-1 AGSTPGNTDTQY
TRBJ1-5 - TRBV6-1 ASSSSGGGYQPQH
TRBJ2-1 - TRBV7-9 ASRPRWPPIDEQF
- - TRBV7-9 SSSRGELYEQY
TRBJ1-1 - TRBV9 ASSVLAREANTEAF
TRBJ2-7 TRBD1 TRBV7-7 ASSPRPGQGYEQY